This T cell receptor (beta chain) was captured in a study of blood T cell repertoires in COVID-19. Study background: The samples span acute and convalescent COVID-19 from the United States, Italy and Spain.

This CDR3 region has 14 residues. V was clipped by 6 bases and J by 2 bases, with 13 bases between them. CDR1 SNHLY and CDR2 FYNNEI come from the germline V gene. One Seattle source followed patients from active infection through their disease course. Authors' data handling: Using reference gene primer amplification, nucleated cell counts were estimated. Using immunoSEQ multiplex PCR, the repertoire was profiled, and TCRdb retains in-frame clones only, with some absent. The V and J calls and the clone size are those of that table, but D and trimming were determined from the DNA. The data contain 270,000 or so clones, about 90% of them singletons.

V usage is TRBV2 and J usage is TRBJ1-2; weak D call: TRBD1 (6 bases). Sequenced: peripheral blood. This sequence was found in a woman aged 25 to 39 with COVID-19, enrolled during active disease. CDR3 amino acids: CASRRSTGNYGYTF. The CDR3 DNA follows: TGTGCCAGCAGGAGATCGACAGGAAACTATGGCTACACCTTC.